Below, 20 T cell receptor beta chains from the same sample are listed, as sequenced in a study of vaccination effects on CD4 cells after COVID-19. At the end of approximately 10 days of culture, CD4+ T cells were isolated. Everyone in the study got two shots of either the BNT162b2 or mRNA-1273 vaccine. Assay used: immunoSEQ multiplex PCR; TCRdb lists only in-frame clones, some missing. The sample carries more than 60,000 clones, just under 75% recorded once. Which antigens these TCRs recognize remains unknown. The source was CD4+ T cells from PBMCs cultured without peptide, collected after COVID-19 vaccination. All receptors derive from a human donor who received a COVID-19 vaccine.

The chain recombines TRBV5-6 with TRBJ2-1; D gene ambiguous. The CDR3 covers 13 residues. From germline, CDR1 is SGHDT and CDR2 YYEEEE. V was cut by 3 bases and J by 8 bases, with 12 bases left in between. CDR3 nucleotide sequence: TGTGCCAGCAGCTGGGCCTCGGGTGATGAGCAGTTCTTC. The encoded protein is CASSWASGDEQFF.

The genes are TRBV19 and TRBJ1-5; a possible D gene is TRBD1 (5 bases). The CDR3 extends over 15 amino acids. V dropped 0 bases and J dropped 9 bases, with 15 bases sitting between them. Germline CDR1 is LNHDA and CDR2 is SQIVND (reference sequence). The chain's CDR3 is CASSIDLLRGMPQHF. As DNA, the CDR3 is TGTGCCAGTAGTATAGATCTCTTACGGGGCATGCCCCAGCATTTT.

The V and J genes are TRBV5-1 and TRBJ2-5; D is ambiguous. The germline V gene has CDR1 SGHRS and CDR2 YFSETQ. Trimming pared 4 bases from V and 0 bases from J, leaving 10 bases between. The CDR3 extends over 14 amino acids. The CDR3 coding sequence is TGCGCCAGCAGCCCCCGGACGGACCAAGAGACCCAGTACTTC. Translation gives CASSPRTDQETQYF. Filled out from reference TRBV5-1 and TRBJ2-5, the complete variable domain reads KAGVTQTPRYLIKTRGQQVTLSCSPISGHRSVSWYQQTPGQGLQFLFEYFSETQRNKGNFPGRFSGRQFSNSRSEMNVSTLELGDSALYLCASSPRTDQETQYFGPGTRLLVL.

This clone was counted a single time. The chain couples TRBV6-5 to TRBJ1-1; TRBD1 matches 7 bases. Trimming took 3 bases from V and 4 from J; bases not matched to a gene: 5. The CDR3 consists of 14 residues. Germline lookup yields CDR1 MNHEY and CDR2 SVGAGI. CDR3 amino acids: CASSYFDRATEAFF. CDR3 sequence (DNA): TGTGCCAGCAGTTATTTCGACAGGGCCACTGAAGCTTTCTTT.

V usage is TRBV19 and J usage is TRBJ1-3; D is perhaps TRBD1 (6 bases). Trimming cost V 11 bases and J 5 bases, with 16 bases left between them. Germline V gene lookup returns CDR1 LNHDA and CDR2 SQIVND (reference sequence). CDR3 length equals 13 residues. In nucleotides, the CDR3 is TGTGCCGTCCGTACGACAGGTAGAAACACCATATATTTT. This gives the protein CAVRTTGRNTIYF.

This chain connects TRBV24-1 to TRBJ2-5; D remains ambiguous. Germline CDR1 and CDR2: KGHDR and SFDVKD. Trimming stripped 4 bases from V and 7 bases from J, with 12 bases between. The CDR3 sequence is 13 residues long. The CDR3 DNA reads TGTGCCACCAGTGACCCCCCCGTGGGGACCCAGTACTTC. This sequence encodes CATSDPPVGTQYF.

This rearrangement joins TRBV3-1 (or the pseudogene TRBV3-2) to TRBJ2-5, with 10 bases matching TRBD1. Trimming at V came to 4 bases and at J to 4 bases, leaving 6 bases not matched to a gene. This CDR3 is built from 15 residues. Germline assignment: CDR1 LGHDT and CDR2 YNNKEL (reference sequence). The CDR3 spells CASSPRDRGGETQYF. The CDR3 nucleotides read TGTGCCAGCAGCCCTCGGGACAGGGGTGGAGAGACCCAGTACTTC.

This clone occurred a few times. This chain connects TRBV10-2 to TRBJ1-5, with D hard to call. Looked up from germline, CDR1 is WSHSY and CDR2 is SAAADI. The V end was cut by 0 bases, the J end by 4 bases, with 7 bases between. The CDR3 loop spans 14 amino acids. Written as DNA, the CDR3 is TGCGCCAGCAGTGAGTCGGAGGTTAATCAGCCCCAGCATTTT. This sequence encodes CASSESEVNQPQHF.

This chain links TRBV5-1 with TRBJ1-4; possible D gene TRBD1, 5 bases. The V and J ends lost 4 bases and 1 base respectively, with 17 bases between them. Germline-derived CDR1 and CDR2 are SGHRS and YFSETQ. CDR3 length: 17 amino acids. For the CDR3, the DNA is TGCGCCAGCAGCCGACAGCAGAGAGGTAAAACTAATGAAAAACTGTTTTTT. This gives the protein CASSRQQRGKTNEKLFF. The full variable domain, its missing parts supplied by reference TRBV5-1 and TRBJ1-4, is KAGVTQTPRYLIKTRGQQVTLSCSPISGHRSVSWYQQTPGQGLQFLFEYFSETQRNKGNFPGRFSGRQFSNSRSEMNVSTLELGDSALYLCASSRQQRGKTNEKLFFGSGTQLSVL.

The chain carries TRBV19 and TRBJ2-2, with D maybe TRBD1 (7 bases). Trimming stripped 2 bases from V and 4 bases from J, with 14 bases between. CDR1 and CDR2 from the germline V gene are LNHDA and SQIVND (reference sequence). This CDR3 is 16 amino acids long. The CDR3 sequence is CASSIRQGGITGELFF. The CDR3 DNA reads as TGTGCCAGTAGTATACGACAGGGCGGGATCACCGGGGAGCTGTTTTTT.

This clone turned up a few times. V gene TRBV20-1 combines with J gene TRBJ2-4; no definite D call. Per the germline V gene, CDR1 is DFQATT and CDR2 is SNEGSKA (reference sequence). Trimming left V 6 bases short and J 6 bases short, with 6 bases between. This CDR3 is built from 10 residues. The CDR3 DNA follows: TGCAGTGCAGCCCCAAACATTCAGTACTTC. It yields the protein CSAAPNIQYF.

V gene TRBV6-5 combines with J gene TRBJ1-2, with TRBD1 matching 11 bases. V lost 7 bases and J lost 8; bases outside the gene matches: 12. Germline V CDR1 and CDR2: MNHEY, SVGAGI. The CDR3 is 15 amino acids. The CDR3 DNA reads as TGTGCCAGCACCCTACGGACAGGGGGCTTGCGGGGCTACACCTTC. Encoded protein: CASTLRTGGLRGYTF.

The chain couples TRBV7-2 to TRBJ1-4, with D hard to call. This CDR3 is built from 13 residues. From germline, CDR1 is SGHTA and CDR2 FQGNSA. With 5 bases removed from V and 4 bases from J, the gap between germline ends came to 8 bases. This CDR3 reads CASSLDYNEKLFF. In DNA, the CDR3 is TGTGCCAGCAGCCTGGACTATAATGAAAAACTGTTTTTT.

This chain links TRBV11-1 with TRBJ2-7, with D unclear. V was shortened by 1 base and J by 3 bases, with 7 bases between the two germline ends. This CDR3 is 13 amino acids long. The germline V gene has CDR1 SGHAT and CDR2 FQDESV (reference sequence). Here the CDR3 reads CASSLGGFYEQYV. CDR3 DNA: TGTGCCAGCAGCTTAGGGGGTTTCTACGAGCAGTACGTC.

The chain recombines TRBV6-5 with TRBJ2-7; weak D call: TRBD1 (5 bases). This CDR3 contains 14 residues. Germline V CDR1 and CDR2: MNHEY, SVGAGI. V shed 6 bases and J shed 6 bases, with 18 bases lying between them. As DNA, the CDR3 is TGTGCCAGCAGCGGACACGCCCAACCGGCCGAGCAGTACGTC. Its translation: CASSGHAQPAEQYV.

The rearrangement links TRBV5-1 to TRBJ1-3; 9 bases map to TRBD1. Losses at the gene ends were 3 bases for V and 2 bases for J; bases not matched to a gene: 3. From germline, CDR1 is SGHRS and CDR2 YFSETQ. CDR3 length equals 15 residues. CDR3 in amino acids: CASSSGQGPGNTIYF. In DNA, the CDR3 is TGCGCCAGCAGCTCGGGACAGGGACCTGGAAACACCATATATTTT.

The gene calls are TRBV2 and TRBJ2-5, with 7 positions matching TRBD2. Germline loops: CDR1 SNHLY, CDR2 FYNNEI. Losses at the gene ends were 7 bases for V and 5 bases for J; bases not matched to a gene: 7. The CDR3 length is 13 residues. CDR3 in amino acids: CASMALAMETQYF. CDR3 bases: TGTGCCAGCATGGCACTAGCGATGGAGACCCAGTACTTC.

The chain has TRBV10-3 and TRBJ1-1; D may be TRBD1 (6 bases). V was pared by 9 bases and J by 2 bases, with 13 bases between. In germline, CDR1 is ENHRY, CDR2 SYGVKD. The CDR3 is 13 residues long. The CDR3 coding sequence is TGTGCCATTGGGAGGGGGGACAACACTGAAGCTTTCTTT. This codes for CAIGRGDNTEAFF.

DNA for the CDR3: TGTGCCAGCATCGGAGGGGGAGGGTGGCCCCAGCATTTT. Translating it yields CASIGGGGWPQHF. The rearrangement uses TRBV27 and TRBJ1-5, with TRBD1 as a possible D gene (6 bases). CDR3 length: 13 amino acids. With 7 bases removed from V and 9 bases from J, the gap between germline ends came to 16 bases. Germline V gene data show CDR1 as MNHEY and CDR2 as SMNVEV (reference sequence).

The chain carries TRBV5-1 and TRBJ1-6, with unresolved D. The length of the CDR3 is 16 residues. The germline V gene has CDR1 SGHRS and CDR2 YFSETQ. Trimming cost V 0 bases and J 5 bases, with 12 bases left between them. CDR3 coding DNA: TGCGCCAGCAGCTTGGTAGTCCAGACGAATAATTCACCCCTCCACTTT. It yields the protein CASSLVVQTNNSPLHF. Together with reference TRBV5-1 and TRBJ1-6, the CDR3 gives the full variable domain: KAGVTQTPRYLIKTRGQQVTLSCSPISGHRSVSWYQQTPGQGLQFLFEYFSETQRNKGNFPGRFSGRQFSNSRSEMNVSTLELGDSALYLCASSLVVQTNNSPLHFGNGTRLTVT.